The following is a T cell receptor (beta chain) sequence with its context. Its antigen is still unknown. No base qualities exist here, and no much larger clone lies one base off it. Donors were healthy HIV-negative adults with no recently reported acute infections or vaccinations. Every donor was a Caucasian adult residing in Nashville, Tennessee, USA. CD4+ T cells were enriched through magnetic negative selection, after which naive cells were positively selected on CD45RA and the remaining negative fraction served as the memory subset. Blood was collected by leukapheresis, and PBMCs were isolated by Ficoll-Histopaque density gradient centrifugation and then cryopreserved in liquid nitrogen vapor phase. Analytical flow cytometry was used to check the purity and quantity of every magnetically sorted T cell population. Genomic DNA was isolated from each sorted fraction and quantified by UV absorbance on a Nanodrop 2000c.

This sample stems from a study of shared clonotypes between healthy human individuals (dated by TCRdb to about 2020). Notes on the research overall: A few men and a couple of women, aged 18 to 49 years, made up the cohort. The study deeply sequenced blood TCR repertoires of 5 or 6 healthy adults to estimate repertoire size and the extent of clonotype sharing between individuals. For each donor, CD4 naive and CD4 memory were each given three plates, CD8 naive was given two plates, and CD8 memory was given one plate. Different laboratories and diverse techniques were used to prepare libraries and sequence TCR repertoires, to increase sequencing depth and limit assay-specific biases. Each donor's leukapheresis produced roughly between roughly 0.85 and 10 billion PBMCs. What the study reported, not specific to this receptor: Sampling was restricted to blood, and TCR repertoires in tissues likely differ from the TCR repertoires found in blood. Compared with non-shared clonotypes, the clonotypes found in all four sorted-subset donors had higher generation probabilities. Pairwise subsampling led to the expectation that sequencing depth would affect the degree of clonotype sharing among donors. When a handful of donors were compared, the shared fraction of clonotypes was about 5% for naive CD4, approximately 3.3% for naive CD8, 2% to 2.5% for memory CD4, and 0.4% for memory CD8. Rarefaction of sorted-subset datasets indicated incomplete sequencing despite the large sequencing depth. Estimated clonotype richness was generally larger for naive than for memory subsets. The small number of donors limited the genetic and exposure-history diversity represented.

The germline V gene gives CDR1 as MDHEN and CDR2 as SYDVKM. The CDR3 goes from the cysteine to the phenylalanine over 13 residues. Left in the record is the CDR3 DNA by itself, 39 bases read in frame from the first base. TCR CDR3 regions were amplified from genomic DNA by multiplex PCR using the deep immunoSEQ assay. For each cell subset, the extracted genomic DNA was distributed evenly across all wells of several immunoSEQ 96-well plates, and each plate served as one replicate. For sorted subsets, each replicate PCR was loaded with around 220 ng genomic DNA, equivalent to 25,000 to 35,000 T cell genomes. Purified libraries were measured with a Qubit 3.0 fluorometer, size-checked on a Bioanalyzer 2100, and measured again with the KAPA Library Quantification kit. Each immunoSEQ 96-well plate was sequenced on its own single-read 150-cycle Illumina NextSeq 550 flow cell. On the study's bioinformatics: Because the immunoSEQ output held only junctional sequences and lacked quality scores, the filtering could not match the filtering applied to full-length reads. To assign V/J genes and CDR3, sequences were annotated using PyIR, a Python wrapper for IgBLAST v1.9, with IMGT germline references. Any read was removed if the V/J assignment was weak (E-value above 1e-6), the CDR3 was missing, or the read contained stop codons, out-of-frame junctions, or ambiguous translated residues. V3J clonotypes were defined by identical inferred V gene, J gene, and CDR3 amino acid sequence. Percentage overlap between repertoires was calculated by dividing the number of shared unique clonotypes by the size of the smaller repertoire. RTK rarefaction, the Chao1 estimator, and Recon v2.1 estimates of unobserved clonotypes were used to assess repertoire richness. For all TCRbeta clonotypes obtained by the gDNA method from a few donors, generation probabilities were computed with OLGA. Sourced from immuneACCESS, this table was stored by TCRdb with only in-frame sequences that have V and J called. A share of the clones is absent; for the studies checked, an unresolved V gene accounts for under half, and the remainder has no known explanation. V, J and clone size reflect that table, while D and trimming were determined from the DNA. Counted in this sample were around 720,000 clones; 73% of them appeared once. Clones ranked in the top ten supply more than 1.5% of the sample.

The receptor's source is a woman aged 25 to 39 in good health. Sequencing was carried out using memory CD4+ T cells sorted from blood. What the cell subset or site label conveys for this sample: CD45RA-negative fraction. The rearrangement joined TRBV28 to TRBJ1-2; 9 of the junction bases match TRBD1. CDR3 region: CAIPGQGNYGYTF. The base sequence is TGTGCGATTCCGGGACAGGGCAACTATGGCTACACCTTC.